These T cell receptor beta chains were read from a single sample in a study of long-term antiretroviral therapy in people with HIV. TCRdb's table, derived via immunoSEQ multiplex PCR, lists solely in-frame clones and lacks some. This table holds fewer than 45,000 clones, roughly 85% found once. The sample in question was unsorted PBMCs, obtained roughly 2.8 years before starting antiretroviral therapy. Every receptor here comes from a young woman with HIV. Both conserved end residues are part of each CDR3. The D gene is left open where the match is weak. Where a row states a size, it is once, few, many or the class of an expanded clone; other rows omit it.

J: TRBJ1-4
V: TRBV7-9
size: NA
D: NA
CDR3: CASSLFSSTNEKLFF
DNA: TGTGCCAGCAGCTTATTCAGCTCAACTAATGAAAAACTGTTTTTT

J: TRBJ2-1
V: TRBV7-2
size: NA
D: NA
CDR3: CASSRLGKASSYNEQFF
DNA: TGTGCCAGCAGCCGACTGGGAAAAGCGAGCTCCTACAATGAGCAGTTCTTC

J: TRBJ2-6
V: TRBV18
size: NA
D: NA
CDR3: CASSPNGAVRSAGANVLTF
DNA: TGTGCCAGCTCACCAAATGGGGCGGTTAGGAGTGCTGGGGCCAACGTCCTGACTTTC

J: TRBJ1-2
V: TRBV5-6
size: few
D: NA
CDR3: CASSLNQAYGYTF
DNA: TGTGCCAGCAGCTTGAATCAGGCCTATGGCTACACCTTC

J: TRBJ1-1
V: TRBV27
size: NA
D: NA
CDR3: CASSNTPVNGAFF
DNA: TGTGCCAGCAGTAATACTCCTGTGAATGGGGCTTTCTTT

J: TRBJ1-1
V: TRBV18
size: NA
D: NA
CDR3: CASSSLPGQNTEAFF
DNA: TGTGCCAGCTCAAGCTTGCCGGGGCAGAACACTGAAGCTTTCTTT

J: TRBJ2-7
V: TRBV5-6
size: NA
D: TRBD2
CDR3: CASSRIAGGVYEQYF
DNA: TGTGCCAGCAGCCGTATAGCGGGGGGGGTTTACGAGCAGTACTTC

J: TRBJ2-7
V: TRBV4-2
size: NA
D: TRBD2
CDR3: CASSPGLGPYEQYF
DNA: TGTGCCAGCAGCCCGGGACTAGGACCCTACGAGCAGTACTTC

J: TRBJ1-5
V: TRBV4-2
size: NA
D: NA
CDR3: CASSYRDQPQHF
DNA: TGTGCCAGCAGTTACAGGGATCAGCCCCAGCATTTT

J: TRBJ2-6
V: TRBV19
size: NA
D: NA
CDR3: CASSIDSSGANVLTF
DNA: TGTGCCAGTAGTATCGACAGCTCTGGGGCCAACGTCCTGACTTTC

J: TRBJ1-5
V: TRBV30
size: NA
D: NA
CDR3: CAWSSGPNQPQHF
DNA: TGTGCCTGGAGTTCAGGTCCCAATCAGCCCCAGCATTTT

J: TRBJ1-1
V: TRBV7-9
size: NA
D: NA
CDR3: CASSFFSGSEAFF
DNA: TGTGCCAGCAGCTTCTTCAGTGGTTCTGAAGCTTTCTTT